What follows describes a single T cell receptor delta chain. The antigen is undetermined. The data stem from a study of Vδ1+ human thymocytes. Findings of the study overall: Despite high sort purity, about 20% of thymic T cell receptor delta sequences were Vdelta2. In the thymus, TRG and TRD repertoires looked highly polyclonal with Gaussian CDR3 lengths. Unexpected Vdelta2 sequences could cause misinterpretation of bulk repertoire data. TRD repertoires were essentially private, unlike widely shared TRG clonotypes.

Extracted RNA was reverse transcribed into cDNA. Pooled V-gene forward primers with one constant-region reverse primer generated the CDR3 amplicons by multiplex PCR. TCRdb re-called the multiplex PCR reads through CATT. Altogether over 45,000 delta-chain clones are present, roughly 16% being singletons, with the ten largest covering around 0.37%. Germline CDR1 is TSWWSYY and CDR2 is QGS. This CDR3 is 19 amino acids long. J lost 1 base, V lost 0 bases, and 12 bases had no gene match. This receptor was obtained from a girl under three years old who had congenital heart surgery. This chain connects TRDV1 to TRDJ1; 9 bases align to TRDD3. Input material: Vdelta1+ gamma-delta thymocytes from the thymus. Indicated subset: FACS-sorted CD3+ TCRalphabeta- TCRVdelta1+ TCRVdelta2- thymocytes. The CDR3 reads CALGELGPEGDTRTDKLIF. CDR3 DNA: TGTGCTCTTGGGGAACTAGGACCTGAGGGGGATACTCGCACCGATAAACTCATCTTT.